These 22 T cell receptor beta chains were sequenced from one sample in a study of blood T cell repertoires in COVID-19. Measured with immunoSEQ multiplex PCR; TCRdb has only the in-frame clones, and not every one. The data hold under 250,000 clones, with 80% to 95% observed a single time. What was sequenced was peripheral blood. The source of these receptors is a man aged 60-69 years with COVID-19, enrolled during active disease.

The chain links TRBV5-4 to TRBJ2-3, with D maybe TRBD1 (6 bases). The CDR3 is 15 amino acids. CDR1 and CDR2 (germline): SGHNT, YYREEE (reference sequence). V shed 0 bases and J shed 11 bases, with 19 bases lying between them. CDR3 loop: CASSLDLGAAGGQYF. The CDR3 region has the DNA TGTGCCAGCAGCTTGGATCTGGGGGCGGCAGGAGGGCAGTATTTT.

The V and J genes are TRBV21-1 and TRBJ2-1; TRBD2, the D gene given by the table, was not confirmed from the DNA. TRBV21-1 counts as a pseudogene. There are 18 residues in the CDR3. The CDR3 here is CASSKTASGRVPYNEQFF. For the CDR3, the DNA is TGTGCCAGCAGCAAGACAGCTAGCGGGAGGGTGCCCTACAATGAGCAGTTCTTC.

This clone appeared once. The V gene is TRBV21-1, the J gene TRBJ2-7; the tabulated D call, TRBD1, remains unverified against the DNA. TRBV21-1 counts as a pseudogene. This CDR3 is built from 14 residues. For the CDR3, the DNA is TGTGCCAGCAGCAAAGATCTCAGCTCCTACGAGCAGTACTTC. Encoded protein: CASSKDLSSYEQYF.

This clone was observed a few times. CDR3: CASSRDRSSYEQYF. DNA of the CDR3: TGTGCCAGCAGTCGGGACAGGAGTTCCTACGAGCAGTACTTC. The chain uses TRBV6-6 and TRBJ2-7; 8 bases are shared with TRBD1. The CDR3 totals 14 residues. Germline CDR1 and CDR2: MNHNY and SVGAGI (reference sequence). Trimming cost V 5 bases and J 1 base; bases outside gene matches: 4.

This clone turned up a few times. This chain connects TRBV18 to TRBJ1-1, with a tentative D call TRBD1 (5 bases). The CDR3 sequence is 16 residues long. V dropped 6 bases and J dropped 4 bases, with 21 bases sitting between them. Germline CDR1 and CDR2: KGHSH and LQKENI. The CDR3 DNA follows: TGTGCCAGCTCGGACAACCCGGCCTTGCTTGGCACTGAAGCTTTCTTT. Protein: CASSDNPALLGTEAFF.

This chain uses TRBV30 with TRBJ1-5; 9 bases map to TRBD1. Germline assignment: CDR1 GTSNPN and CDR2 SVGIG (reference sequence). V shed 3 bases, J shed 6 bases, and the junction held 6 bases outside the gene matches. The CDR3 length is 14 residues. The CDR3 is CAWRDRGSGQPQHF. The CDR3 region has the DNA TGTGCCTGGAGAGACAGGGGGTCAGGTCAGCCCCAGCATTTT.

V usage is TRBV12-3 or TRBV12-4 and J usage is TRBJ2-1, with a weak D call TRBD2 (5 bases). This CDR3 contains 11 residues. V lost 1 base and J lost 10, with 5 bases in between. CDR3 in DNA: TGTGCCAGCAGTTTAGGGAGGGAGCAGTTCTTC. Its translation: CASSLGREQFF.

This CDR3 is CASSYSGQGAGGNQPQHF. The CDR3 bases are TGTGCCAGCAGTTACTCCGGACAGGGGGCGGGAGGCAATCAGCCCCAGCATTTT. The chain has TRBV6-2 or TRBV6-3 and TRBJ1-5; 11 positions match TRBD1. The V segment lost 0 bases and the J segment 2 bases; nucleotides outside the gene matches: 6. Germline CDR1 is MNHEY and CDR2 is SVGEGT. The CDR3 spans 18 residues.

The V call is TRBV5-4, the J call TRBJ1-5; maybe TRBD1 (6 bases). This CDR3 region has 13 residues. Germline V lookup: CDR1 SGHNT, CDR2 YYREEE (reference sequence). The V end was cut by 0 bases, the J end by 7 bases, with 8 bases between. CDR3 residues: CASSLDREQPQHF. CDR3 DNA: TGTGCCAGCAGCTTGGACAGGGAACAGCCCCAGCATTTT. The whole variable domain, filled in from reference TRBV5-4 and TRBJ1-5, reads ETGVTQSPTHLIKTRGQQVTLRCSSQSGHNTVSWYQQALGQGPQFIFQYYREEENGRGNFPPRFSGLQFPNYSSELNVNALELDDSALYLCASSLDREQPQHFGDGTRLSIL.

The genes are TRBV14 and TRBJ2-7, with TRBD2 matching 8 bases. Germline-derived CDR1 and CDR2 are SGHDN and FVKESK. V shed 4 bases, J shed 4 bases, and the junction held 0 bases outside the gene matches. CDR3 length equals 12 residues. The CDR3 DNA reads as TGTGCCAGCAGCCCTAGCGGGTACGAGCAGTACTTC. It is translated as CASSPSGYEQYF. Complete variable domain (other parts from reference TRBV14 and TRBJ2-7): EAGVTQFPSHSVIEKGQTVTLRCDPISGHDNLYWYRRVMGKEIKFLLHFVKESKQDESGMPNNRFLAERTGGTYSTLKVQPAELEDSGVYFCASSPSGYEQYFGPGTRLTVT.

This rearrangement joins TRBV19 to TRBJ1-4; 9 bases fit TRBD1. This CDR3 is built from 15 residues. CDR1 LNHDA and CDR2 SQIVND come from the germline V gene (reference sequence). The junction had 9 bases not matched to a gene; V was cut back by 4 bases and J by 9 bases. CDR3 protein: CASSSTDRGNKKLFF. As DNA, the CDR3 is TGTGCCAGTAGTAGTACCGACAGGGGGAATAAAAAACTGTTTTTT.

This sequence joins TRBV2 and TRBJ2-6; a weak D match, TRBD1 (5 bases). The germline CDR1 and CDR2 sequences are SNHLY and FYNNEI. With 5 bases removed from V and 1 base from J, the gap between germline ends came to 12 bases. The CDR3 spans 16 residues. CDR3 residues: CASSLTGASGANVLTF. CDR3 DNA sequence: TGTGCCAGCAGTCTTACAGGAGCGTCTGGGGCCAACGTCCTGACTTTC.

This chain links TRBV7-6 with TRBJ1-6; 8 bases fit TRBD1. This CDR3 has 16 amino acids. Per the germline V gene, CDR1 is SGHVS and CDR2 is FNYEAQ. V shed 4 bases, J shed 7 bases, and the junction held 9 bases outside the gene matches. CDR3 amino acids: CASSSKPGQENSPLHF. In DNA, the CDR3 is TGTGCCAGCAGCTCAAAACCGGGACAGGAGAATTCACCCCTCCACTTT.

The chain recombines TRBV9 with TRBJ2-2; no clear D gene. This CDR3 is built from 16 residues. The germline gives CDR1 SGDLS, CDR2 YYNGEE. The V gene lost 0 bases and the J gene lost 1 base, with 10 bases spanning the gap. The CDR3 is CASSVDTGRNTGELFF. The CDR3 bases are TGTGCCAGCAGCGTAGATACGGGTCGGAACACCGGGGAGCTGTTTTTT.

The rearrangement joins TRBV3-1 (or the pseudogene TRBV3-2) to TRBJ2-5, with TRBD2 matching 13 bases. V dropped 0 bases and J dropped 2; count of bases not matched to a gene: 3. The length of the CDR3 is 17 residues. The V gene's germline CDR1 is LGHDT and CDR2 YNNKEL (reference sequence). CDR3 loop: CASSQESGLAGQETQYF. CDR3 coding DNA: TGTGCCAGCAGCCAAGAGTCGGGACTAGCGGGGCAAGAGACCCAGTACTTC.

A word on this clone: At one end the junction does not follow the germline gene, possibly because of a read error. The CDR3 coding sequence is TGTGCCAGCAGCGAAGACGAGGCTGGAAACACCATATATTTT. Protein product: CASSEDEAGNTIYF. The J gene is TRBJ1-3, the V gene TRBV14; the D is unclear. The length of the CDR3 is 14 residues. Germline CDR1 reads SGHDN; CDR2 reads FVKESK.

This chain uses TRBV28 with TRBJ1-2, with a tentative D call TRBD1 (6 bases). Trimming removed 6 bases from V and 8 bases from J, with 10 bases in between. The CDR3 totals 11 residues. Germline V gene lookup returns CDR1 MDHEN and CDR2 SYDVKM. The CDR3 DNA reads TGTGCCAGCAGATCAGGGGACGGCTACACCTTC. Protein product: CASRSGDGYTF.

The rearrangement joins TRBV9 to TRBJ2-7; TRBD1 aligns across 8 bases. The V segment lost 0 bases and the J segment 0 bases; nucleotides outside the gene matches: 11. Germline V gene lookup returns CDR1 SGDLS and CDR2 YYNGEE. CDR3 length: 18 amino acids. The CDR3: CASSVDYAGTGLSYEQYF. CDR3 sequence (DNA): TGTGCCAGCAGCGTAGATTATGCGGGGACAGGCCTCTCCTACGAGCAGTACTTC.

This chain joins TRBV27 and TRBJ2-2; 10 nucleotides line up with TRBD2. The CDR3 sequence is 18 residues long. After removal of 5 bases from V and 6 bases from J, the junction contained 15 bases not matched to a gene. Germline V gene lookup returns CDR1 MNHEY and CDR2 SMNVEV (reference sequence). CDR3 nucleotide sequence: TGTGCCAGCAGTCCTCTCCGGACTAGCGGCCCTCCGGCCGGGGAGCTGTTTTTT. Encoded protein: CASSPLRTSGPPAGELFF.

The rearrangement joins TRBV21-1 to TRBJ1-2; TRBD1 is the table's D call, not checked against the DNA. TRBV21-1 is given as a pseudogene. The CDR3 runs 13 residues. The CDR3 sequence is CASTTTPSGGYTF. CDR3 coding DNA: TGTGCCAGCACCACCACCCCCAGTGGTGGCTACACCTTC.

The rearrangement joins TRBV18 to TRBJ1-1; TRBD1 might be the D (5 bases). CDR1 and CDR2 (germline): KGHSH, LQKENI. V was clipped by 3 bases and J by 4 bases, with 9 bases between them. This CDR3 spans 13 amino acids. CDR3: CASSPAGGTEAFF. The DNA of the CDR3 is TGTGCCAGCTCACCGGCGGGGGGCACTGAAGCTTTCTTT. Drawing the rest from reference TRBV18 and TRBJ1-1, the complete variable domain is NAGVMQNPRHLVRRRGQEARLRCSPMKGHSHVYWYRQLPEEGLKFMVYLQKENIIDESGMPKERFSAEFPKEGPSILRIQQVVRGDSAAYFCASSPAGGTEAFFGQGTRLTVV.

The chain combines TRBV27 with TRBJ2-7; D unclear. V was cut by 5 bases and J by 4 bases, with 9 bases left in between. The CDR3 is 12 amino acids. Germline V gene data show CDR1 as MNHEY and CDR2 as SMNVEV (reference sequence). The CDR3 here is CASSRDPYEQYF. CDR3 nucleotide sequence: TGTGCCAGCAGTCGAGATCCATACGAGCAGTACTTC.